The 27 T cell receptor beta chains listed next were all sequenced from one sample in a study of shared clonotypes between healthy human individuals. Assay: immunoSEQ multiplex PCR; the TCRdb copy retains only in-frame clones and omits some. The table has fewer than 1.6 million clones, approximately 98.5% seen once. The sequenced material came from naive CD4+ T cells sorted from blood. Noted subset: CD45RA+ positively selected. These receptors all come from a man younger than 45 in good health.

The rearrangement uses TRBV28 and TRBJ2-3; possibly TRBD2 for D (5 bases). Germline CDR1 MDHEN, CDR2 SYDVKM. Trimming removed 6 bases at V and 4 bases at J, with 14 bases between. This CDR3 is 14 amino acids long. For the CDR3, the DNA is TGTGCCAGCAGCGGCCCTCTGAGGGCAGATACGCAGTATTTT. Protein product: CASSGPLRADTQYF.

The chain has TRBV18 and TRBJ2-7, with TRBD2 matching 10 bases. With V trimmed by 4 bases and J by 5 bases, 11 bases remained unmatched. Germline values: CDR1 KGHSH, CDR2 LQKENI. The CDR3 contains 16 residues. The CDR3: CASSRGLADTTHEQYF. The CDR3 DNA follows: TGTGCCAGCTCACGAGGACTAGCGGATACTACTCACGAGCAGTACTTC. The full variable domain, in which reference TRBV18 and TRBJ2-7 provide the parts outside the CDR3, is NAGVMQNPRHLVRRRGQEARLRCSPMKGHSHVYWYRQLPEEGLKFMVYLQKENIIDESGMPKERFSAEFPKEGPSILRIQQVVRGDSAAYFCASSRGLADTTHEQYFGPGTRLTVT.

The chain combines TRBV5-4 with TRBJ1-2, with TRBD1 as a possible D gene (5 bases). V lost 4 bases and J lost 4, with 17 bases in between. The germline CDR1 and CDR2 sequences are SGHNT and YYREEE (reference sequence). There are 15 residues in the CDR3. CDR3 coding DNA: TGTGCCAGCAGCCCGAATAGCAGGGAGGCCTATGGCTACACCTTC. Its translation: CASSPNSREAYGYTF.

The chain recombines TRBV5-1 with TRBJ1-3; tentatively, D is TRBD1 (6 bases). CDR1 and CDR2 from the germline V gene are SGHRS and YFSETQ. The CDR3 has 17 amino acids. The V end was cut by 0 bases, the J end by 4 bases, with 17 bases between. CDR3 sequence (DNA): TGCGCCAGCAGCTTGGCGAACGCAGGGGTTGGCGGAAACACCATATATTTT. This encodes CASSLANAGVGGNTIYF.

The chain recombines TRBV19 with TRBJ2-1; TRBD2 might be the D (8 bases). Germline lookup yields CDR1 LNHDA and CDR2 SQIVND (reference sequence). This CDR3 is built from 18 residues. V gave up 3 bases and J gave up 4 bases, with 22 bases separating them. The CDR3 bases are TGTGCCAGTAGTATCAATAAGGGGGCGGGAGGTAGGTACAATGAGCAGTTCTTC. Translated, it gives CASSINKGAGGRYNEQFF.

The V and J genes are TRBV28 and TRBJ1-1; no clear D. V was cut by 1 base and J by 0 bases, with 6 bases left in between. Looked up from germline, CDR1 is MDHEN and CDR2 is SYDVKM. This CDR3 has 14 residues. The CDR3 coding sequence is TGTGCCAGCAGTTTATACGGGCTGAACACTGAAGCTTTCTTT. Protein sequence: CASSLYGLNTEAFF.

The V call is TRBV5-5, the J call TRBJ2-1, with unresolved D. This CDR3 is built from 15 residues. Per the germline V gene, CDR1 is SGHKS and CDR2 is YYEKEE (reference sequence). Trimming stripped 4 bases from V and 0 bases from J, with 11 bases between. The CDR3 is CASSLGSFSYNEQFF. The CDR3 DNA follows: TGTGCCAGCAGCCTCGGTAGTTTCTCCTACAATGAGCAGTTCTTC.

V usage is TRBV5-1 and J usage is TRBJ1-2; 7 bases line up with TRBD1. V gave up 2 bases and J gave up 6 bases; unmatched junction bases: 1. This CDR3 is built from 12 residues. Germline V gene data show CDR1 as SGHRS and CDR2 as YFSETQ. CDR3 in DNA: TGCGCCAGCAGCTTCGACAGGGATGGCTACACCTTC. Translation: CASSFDRDGYTF.

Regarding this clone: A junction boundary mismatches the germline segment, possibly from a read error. This CDR3 reads CASSARGGASNEQYF. The CDR3 DNA is TGTGCCAGCAGCGCCCGGGGCGGGGCCTCCAACGAGCAGTACTTC. V gene TRBV9 combines with J gene TRBJ2-7; D may be TRBD2 (6 bases). Germline CDR1 is SGDLS and CDR2 is YYNGEE. CDR3 length: 15 amino acids.

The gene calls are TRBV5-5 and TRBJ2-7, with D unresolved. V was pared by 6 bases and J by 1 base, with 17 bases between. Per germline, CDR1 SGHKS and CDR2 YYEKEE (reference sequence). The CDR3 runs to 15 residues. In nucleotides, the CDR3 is TGTGCCAGCACCGACGGGCCCCACCTTTCCTACGAGCAGTACTTC. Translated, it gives CASTDGPHLSYEQYF.

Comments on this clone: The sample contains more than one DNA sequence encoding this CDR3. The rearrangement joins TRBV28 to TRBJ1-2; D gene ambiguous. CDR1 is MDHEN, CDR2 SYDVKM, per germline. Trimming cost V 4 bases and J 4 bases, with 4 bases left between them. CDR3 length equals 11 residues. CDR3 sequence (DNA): TGTGCCAGCAGTTCATCCTATGGCTACACCTTC. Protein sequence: CASSSSYGYTF.

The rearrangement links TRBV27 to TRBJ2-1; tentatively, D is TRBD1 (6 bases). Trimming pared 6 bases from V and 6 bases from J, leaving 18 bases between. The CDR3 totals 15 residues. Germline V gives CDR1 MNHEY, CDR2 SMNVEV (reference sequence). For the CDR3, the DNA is TGTGCCAGCAGCACGACAGGAATTTTCCTCAATGAGCAGTTCTTC. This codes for CASSTTGIFLNEQFF.

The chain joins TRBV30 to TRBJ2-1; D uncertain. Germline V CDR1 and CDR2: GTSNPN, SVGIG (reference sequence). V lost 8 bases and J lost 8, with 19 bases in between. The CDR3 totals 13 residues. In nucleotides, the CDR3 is TGTGCCGCCGAACCCGAACCAAGGGATGAGCAGTTCTTC. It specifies CAAEPEPRDEQFF.

Here the CDR3 reads CASSPTGGYYEQYF. The CDR3 DNA reads TGTGCCAGCAGTCCCACTGGGGGGTACTACGAGCAGTACTTC. This chain connects TRBV6-1 to TRBJ2-7; D might be TRBD2 (6 bases). This CDR3 is 14 amino acids long. The ends were cut back, 5 bases at V and 3 bases at J, with 14 bases in the middle. Germline V lookup: CDR1 MNHNS, CDR2 SASEGT.

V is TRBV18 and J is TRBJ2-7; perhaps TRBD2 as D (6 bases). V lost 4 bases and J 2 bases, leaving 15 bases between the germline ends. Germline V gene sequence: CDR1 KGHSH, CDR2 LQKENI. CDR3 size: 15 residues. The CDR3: CASSLRETGPYEQYF. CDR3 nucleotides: TGTGCCAGCTCACTACGGGAGACTGGCCCCTACGAGCAGTACTTC.

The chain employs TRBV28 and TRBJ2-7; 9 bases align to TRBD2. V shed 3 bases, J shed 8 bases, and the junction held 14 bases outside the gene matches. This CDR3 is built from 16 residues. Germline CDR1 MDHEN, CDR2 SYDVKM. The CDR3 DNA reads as TGTGCCAGCAGTTTGTGGGCGGGAGGGCCGGTTAGGAAGCAGTACTTC. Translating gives CASSLWAGGPVRKQYF.

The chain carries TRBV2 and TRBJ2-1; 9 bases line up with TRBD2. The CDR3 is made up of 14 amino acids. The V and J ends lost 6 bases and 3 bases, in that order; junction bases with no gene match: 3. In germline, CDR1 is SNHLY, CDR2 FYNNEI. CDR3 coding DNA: TGTGCCAGCAGGGGACTAGCAGACTACAATGAGCAGTTCTTC. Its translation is CASRGLADYNEQFF.

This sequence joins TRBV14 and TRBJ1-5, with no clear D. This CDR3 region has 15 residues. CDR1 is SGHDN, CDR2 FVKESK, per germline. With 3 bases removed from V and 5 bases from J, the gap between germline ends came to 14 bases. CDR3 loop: CASSQGTLSDQPQHF. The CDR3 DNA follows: TGTGCCAGCAGCCAGGGAACGCTGTCGGATCAGCCCCAGCATTTT.

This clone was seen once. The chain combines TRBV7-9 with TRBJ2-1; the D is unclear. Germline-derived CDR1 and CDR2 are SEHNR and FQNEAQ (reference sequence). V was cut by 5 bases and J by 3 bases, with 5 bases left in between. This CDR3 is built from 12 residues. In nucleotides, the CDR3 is TGTGCCAGCAGCACGAACTACAATGAGCAGTTCTTC. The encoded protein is CASSTNYNEQFF.

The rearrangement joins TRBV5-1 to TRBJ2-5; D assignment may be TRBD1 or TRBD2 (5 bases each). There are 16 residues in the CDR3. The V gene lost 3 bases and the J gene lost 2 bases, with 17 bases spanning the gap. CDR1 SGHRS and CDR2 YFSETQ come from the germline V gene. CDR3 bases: TGCGCCAGCAGCTCGACAACGGGACCTAGACAAGAGACCCAGTACTTC. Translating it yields CASSSTTGPRQETQYF.

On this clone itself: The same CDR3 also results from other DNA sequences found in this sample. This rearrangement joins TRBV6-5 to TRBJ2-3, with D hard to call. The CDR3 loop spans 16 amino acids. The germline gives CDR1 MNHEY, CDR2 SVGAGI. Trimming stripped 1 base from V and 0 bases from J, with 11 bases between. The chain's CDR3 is CASSYFGVSSTDTQYF. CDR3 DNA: TGTGCCAGCAGTTACTTTGGCGTCAGCAGCACAGATACGCAGTATTTT.

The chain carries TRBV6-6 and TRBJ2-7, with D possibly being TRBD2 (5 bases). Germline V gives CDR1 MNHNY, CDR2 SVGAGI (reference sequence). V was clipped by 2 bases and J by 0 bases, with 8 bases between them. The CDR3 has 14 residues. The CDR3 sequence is CASSYDTSSYEQYF. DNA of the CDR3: TGTGCCAGCAGTTACGACACTAGCTCCTACGAGCAGTACTTC.

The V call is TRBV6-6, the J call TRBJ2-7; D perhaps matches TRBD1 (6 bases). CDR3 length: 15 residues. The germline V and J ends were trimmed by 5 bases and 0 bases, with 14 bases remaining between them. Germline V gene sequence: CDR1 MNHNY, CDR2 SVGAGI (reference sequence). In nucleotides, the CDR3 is TGTGCCAGCAGTGACCCGACAGGAGACTCCTACGAGCAGTACTTC. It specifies CASSDPTGDSYEQYF.

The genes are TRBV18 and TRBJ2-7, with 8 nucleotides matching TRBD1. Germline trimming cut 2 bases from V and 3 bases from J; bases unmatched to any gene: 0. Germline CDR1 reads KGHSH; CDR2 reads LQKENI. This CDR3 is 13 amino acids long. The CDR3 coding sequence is TGTGCCAGCTCACCAACAGGGGGCTACGAGCAGTACTTC. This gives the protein CASSPTGGYEQYF.

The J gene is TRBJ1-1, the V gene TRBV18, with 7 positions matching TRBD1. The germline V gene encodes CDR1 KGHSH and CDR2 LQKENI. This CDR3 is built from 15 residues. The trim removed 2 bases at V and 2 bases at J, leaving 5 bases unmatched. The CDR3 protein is CASSPGTVVNTEAFF. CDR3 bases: TGTGCCAGCTCACCAGGGACAGTGGTTAACACTGAAGCTTTCTTT.

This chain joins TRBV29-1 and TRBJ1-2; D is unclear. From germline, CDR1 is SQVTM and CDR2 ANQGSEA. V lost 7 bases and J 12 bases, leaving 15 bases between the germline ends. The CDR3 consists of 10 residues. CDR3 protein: CSAQPMENTF. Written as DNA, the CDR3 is TGCAGCGCCCAGCCCATGGAGAACACCTTC.

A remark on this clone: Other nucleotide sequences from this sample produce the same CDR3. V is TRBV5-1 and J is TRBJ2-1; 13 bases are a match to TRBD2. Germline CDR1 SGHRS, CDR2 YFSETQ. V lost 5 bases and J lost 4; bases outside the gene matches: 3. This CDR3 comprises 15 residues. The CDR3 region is CASSQLAGGYNEQFF. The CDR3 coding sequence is TGCGCCAGCAGTCAACTAGCGGGAGGGTACAATGAGCAGTTCTTC.